The entry below describes one TCR beta chain. Antigen specificity is unknown. The data derive from a study of T cell responses to AZD1222 COVID-19 vaccine. This CDR3 comprises 15 residues. The trim removed 5 bases at V and 2 bases at J, leaving 4 bases unmatched. Germline lookup yields CDR1 MNHEY and CDR2 SMNVEV (reference sequence). Findings and limits, study-wide: Among those given AZD1222, only 5 to 7 were seropositive at baseline. Spike-specific TCR breadth and depth went up after people got two AZD1222 doses.

TCRdb's copy holds only in-frame clones and misses some; the assay was immunoSEQ multiplex PCR. The repertoire has approximately 150,000 clones, about nine tenths of them found once; the top ten carry roughly 1.5%. The source material was peripheral blood, sampled 28 days after the second AZD1222 dose. The receptor was isolated from an adult who received the AZD1222 COVID-19 vaccine. The V gene is TRBV27, the J gene TRBJ1-4, with 8 bases that match TRBD1. The CDR3 loop reads CASSPDRVTNEKLFF. CDR3 DNA sequence: TGTGCCAGCAGTCCGGACAGGGTTACTAATGAAAAACTGTTTTTT.